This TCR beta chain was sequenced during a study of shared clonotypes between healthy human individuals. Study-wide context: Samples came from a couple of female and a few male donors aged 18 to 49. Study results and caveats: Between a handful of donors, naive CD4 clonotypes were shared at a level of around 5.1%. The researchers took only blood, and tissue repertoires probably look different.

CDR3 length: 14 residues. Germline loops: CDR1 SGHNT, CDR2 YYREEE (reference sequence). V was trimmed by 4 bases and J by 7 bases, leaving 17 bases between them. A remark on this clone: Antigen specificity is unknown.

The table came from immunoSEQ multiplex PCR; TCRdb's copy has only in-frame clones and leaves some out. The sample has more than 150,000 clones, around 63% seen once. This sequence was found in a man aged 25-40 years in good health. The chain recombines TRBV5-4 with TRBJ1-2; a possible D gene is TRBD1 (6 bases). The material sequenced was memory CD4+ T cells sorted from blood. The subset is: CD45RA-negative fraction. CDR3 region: CASSRTDSRGGYTF. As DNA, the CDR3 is TGTGCCAGCAGCCGGACGGACAGCCGGGGTGGCTACACCTTC.